The next 10 T cell receptor beta chains were all read from a single sample in a study of T-cell memory formation after mild COVID-19 (dated by TCRdb to about 2021). Library generation was performed with 5' RACE. TCRdb names Illumina NovaSeq 6000 as the instrument used. The public reads were reanalyzed by TCRdb: fastp trimming at Q25, MiXCR alignment, in-frame beta chains only. Under each unique CDR3 protein, matching rows form one entry showing the most common genes and DNA. The sample table holds about 470,000 distinct CDR3 sequences, of which roughly 20% were seen once. The top ten constitute over 9% of the sample. Material: PBMCs or a T cell subset sorted from them (not recorded which). These receptors were taken from an adult woman who had mild COVID-19 (a few samples of this study predate the infection). The sample titles of this study are shuffled in the database, so cell type and time point are left out; the donor was told from shared clones.

This rearrangement joins TRBV24-1 to TRBJ2-7, with a weak D call TRBD1 (5 bases). Trimming pared 2 bases from V and 3 bases from J, leaving 16 bases between. This CDR3 contains 16 residues. Germline V gene data show CDR1 as KGHDR and CDR2 as SFDVKD. CDR3 coding DNA: TGTGCCACCAGTGATTCGCACTCAGGGCGGAGCTACGAGCAGTACTTC. This sequence encodes CATSDSHSGRSYEQYF.

The rearrangement joins TRBV10-3 to TRBJ2-5; weak D call: TRBD1 (6 bases). The V gene's germline CDR1 is ENHRY and CDR2 SYGVKD. Between the trimmed V and J ends, which lost 11 bases and 4 bases, there was a span of 14 bases. The CDR3 spans 12 residues. CDR3 in amino acids: CAASPGAETQYF. CDR3 sequence (DNA): TGTGCCGCCTCCCCAGGGGCAGAGACCCAGTACTTC.

This clonotype was counted only a few times. This chain connects TRBV20-1 to TRBJ2-3, with 10 bases lining up with TRBD2. V lost 6 bases, J lost 4 bases, and 7 bases stayed unmatched. From germline, CDR1 is DFQATT and CDR2 SNEGSKA (reference sequence). The CDR3 has 14 residues. Here the CDR3 reads CSAPTSGLSDTQYF. DNA of the CDR3: TGCAGTGCCCCGACTAGCGGGCTCTCAGATACGCAGTATTTT.

The V call is TRBV5-1, the J call TRBJ1-1; unclear D gene. This CDR3 contains 12 residues. Trimming took 6 bases from V and 10 from J, leaving 16 bases between them. In germline, CDR1 is SGHRS, CDR2 YFSETQ. The CDR3 DNA follows: TGCGCCAGCAAACCCAACATGGAGGTAGCTTTCTTT. It codes for CASKPNMEVAFF.

The chain joins TRBV6-5 to TRBJ1-5, with D perhaps TRBD1 (6 bases). Between the trimmed V and J ends, which lost 5 bases and 3 bases, there was a span of 11 bases. Germline V lookup: CDR1 MNHEY, CDR2 SVGAGI. CDR3 size: 14 residues. The CDR3 spells CASSGSGVNQPQHF. CDR3 coding DNA: TGTGCCAGCAGTGGCTCAGGGGTCAATCAGCCCCAGCATTTT.

This clonotype turned up a few times. This chain links TRBV5-1 with TRBJ1-1, with D perhaps matching TRBD1 (6 bases). Deletions cut 3 bases from V and 5 bases from J, with 14 bases between. Germline V gene lookup returns CDR1 SGHRS and CDR2 YFSETQ. CDR3 length: 14 residues. The CDR3 DNA reads TGCGCCAGCAGCTCTCGGACAGCGAAAACTGAAGCTTTCTTT. Translating it yields CASSSRTAKTEAFF.

CDR3 amino acids: CASSLGGGQGNEQFF. The CDR3 bases are TGTGCCAGCAGCTTAGGAGGGGGACAGGGGAATGAGCAGTTCTTC. The V call is TRBV7-2, the J call TRBJ2-1; 10 nucleotides agree with TRBD1. Germline lookup yields CDR1 SGHTA and CDR2 FQGNSA. This CDR3 comprises 15 residues. V was pared by 1 base and J by 7 bases, with 4 bases of the junction left unmatched.

This clonotype was observed once. The chain recombines TRBV20-1 with TRBJ1-6; D not certain. Trimming removed 3 bases from V and 4 bases from J, with 7 bases in between. The CDR3 sequence is 13 residues long. Germline-derived CDR1 and CDR2 are DFQATT and SNEGSKA (reference sequence). The CDR3 loop is CSASGNYNSPLHF. CDR3 in DNA: TGCAGTGCTAGCGGGAATTATAATTCACCCCTCCACTTT.

V gene TRBV3-1 combines with J gene TRBJ2-5, with D possibly TRBD2 on 5 matching bases. CDR3 length: 15 amino acids. CDR1 is LGHDT, CDR2 YNNKEL, per germline (reference sequence). Trimming cost V 0 bases and J 2 bases, with 10 bases left between them. The CDR3 DNA follows: TGTGCCAGCAGCCAAGATAGGCTAGCTCAAGAGACCCAGTACTTC. Amino acids: CASSQDRLAQETQYF.

The rearrangement links TRBV20-1 to TRBJ2-2; TRBD1 matches 8 bases. Losses at the gene ends were 5 bases for V and 6 bases for J; bases not matched to a gene: 5. CDR1 and CDR2 (germline): DFQATT, SNEGSKA (reference sequence). This CDR3 contains 13 residues. CDR3 bases: TGCAGTGCTGGAAAGGGACAGGCCGGGGAGCTGTTTTTT. This translates into CSAGKGQAGELFF.